A selection of T cell receptor beta chains follows, all from one sample in a study of T-cell memory formation after mild COVID-19. Each CDR3 protein gets one entry after TCRdb re-called the 5' RACE reads with MiXCR. The table lists hundreds of thousands of distinct CDR3 sequences, roughly 21% of them singletons, with roughly 8.1% in the top ten. Sequencing was carried out using PBMCs or a T cell subset sorted from them (not recorded which). These receptors were taken from an adult woman who had mild COVID-19 (a few samples of this study predate the infection). Cell type and time point are not known. Each CDR3 is given without its conserved first and last residue. The order of the fields is V gene, clone size, J gene, CDR3 protein. A clone size is listed for some rows: how often the clone was seen (once, few, many), or a class if it is expanded.

V gene: TRBV21-1
clone size: few
J gene: TRBJ2-7
CDR3 protein: ASSDRSPYEQY

V gene: TRBV7-2
clone size: NA
J gene: TRBJ1-1
CDR3 protein: ASSLTTGMNTEAF

V gene: TRBV5-5
clone size: NA
J gene: TRBJ2-1
CDR3 protein: ASSPAMRGPSDEQF

V gene: TRBV5-6
clone size: NA
J gene: TRBJ1-2
CDR3 protein: ASSFSDRWWEDYGYT

V gene: TRBV19
clone size: NA
J gene: TRBJ2-2
CDR3 protein: ASSIAGGGNTGELF

V gene: TRBV20-1
clone size: few
J gene: TRBJ2-5
CDR3 protein: SARVGWEETQY

V gene: TRBV12-3/TRBV12-4
clone size: few
J gene: TRBJ1-2
CDR3 protein: ASTSSRLHYGYT

V gene: TRBV7-2
clone size: few
J gene: TRBJ2-1
CDR3 protein: ASRRQGNNNEQF

V gene: TRBV6-5
clone size: few
J gene: TRBJ2-7
CDR3 protein: ASSYRVDRGAYEQY

V gene: TRBV5-1
clone size: NA
J gene: TRBJ2-1
CDR3 protein: ASSSGFRGGEDDEQF

V gene: TRBV12-3/TRBV12-4
clone size: few
J gene: TRBJ1-5
CDR3 protein: ASSPFGGGYGNQPQH

V gene: TRBV6-5
clone size: NA
J gene: TRBJ2-2
CDR3 protein: ASSYDSNTGELF

V gene: TRBV5-1
clone size: once
J gene: TRBJ1-5
CDR3 protein: ASSLTGNENQPQH

V gene: TRBV9
clone size: NA
J gene: TRBJ2-5
CDR3 protein: ASSVGDSQETQY

V gene: TRBV4-2
clone size: few
J gene: TRBJ2-7
CDR3 protein: ASSQEIVYEQY

V gene: TRBV5-1
clone size: many
J gene: TRBJ2-1
CDR3 protein: ASSLEQGSNEQF

V gene: TRBV28
clone size: many
J gene: TRBJ1-6
CDR3 protein: ASSPPRQGNNSPLH

V gene: TRBV20-1
clone size: NA
J gene: TRBJ1-4
CDR3 protein: SARRIGDRANEKLF

V gene: TRBV5-1
clone size: NA
J gene: TRBJ1-1
CDR3 protein: ASSLGTALGHTEAF

V gene: TRBV15
clone size: NA
J gene: TRBJ2-1
CDR3 protein: ATSSDWTYNEQF